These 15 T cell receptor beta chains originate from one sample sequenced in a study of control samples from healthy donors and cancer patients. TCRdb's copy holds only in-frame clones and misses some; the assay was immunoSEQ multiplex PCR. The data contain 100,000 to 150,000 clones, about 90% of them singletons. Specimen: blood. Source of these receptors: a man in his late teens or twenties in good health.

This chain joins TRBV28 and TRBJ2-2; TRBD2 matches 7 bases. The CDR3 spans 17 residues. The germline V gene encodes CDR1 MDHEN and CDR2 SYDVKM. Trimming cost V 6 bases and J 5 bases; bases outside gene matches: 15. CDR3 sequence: CASSYPWRGRVTGELFF. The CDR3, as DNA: TGTGCCAGCAGCTACCCGTGGCGAGGGAGGGTGACCGGGGAGCTGTTTTTT.

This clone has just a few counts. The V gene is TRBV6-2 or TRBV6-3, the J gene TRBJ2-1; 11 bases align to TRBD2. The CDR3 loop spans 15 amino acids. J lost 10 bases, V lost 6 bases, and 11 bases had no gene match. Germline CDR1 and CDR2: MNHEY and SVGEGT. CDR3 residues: CASSSFRLAGREQFF. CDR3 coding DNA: TGTGCCAGCAGCTCCTTTAGACTAGCGGGACGGGAGCAGTTCTTC.

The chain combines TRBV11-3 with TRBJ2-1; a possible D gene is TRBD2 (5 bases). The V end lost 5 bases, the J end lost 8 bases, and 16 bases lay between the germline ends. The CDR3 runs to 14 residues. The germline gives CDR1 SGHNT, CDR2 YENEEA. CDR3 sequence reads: CASSRYRTSYEQFF. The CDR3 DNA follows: TGTGCCAGCAGCCGCTATAGGACTTCTTATGAGCAGTTCTTC.

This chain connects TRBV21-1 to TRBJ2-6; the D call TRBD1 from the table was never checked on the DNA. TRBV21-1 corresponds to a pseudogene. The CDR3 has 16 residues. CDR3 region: CARKTGGASGANVLTF. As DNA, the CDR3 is TGTGCCCGTAAAACAGGGGGCGCCTCTGGGGCCAACGTCCTGACTTTC.

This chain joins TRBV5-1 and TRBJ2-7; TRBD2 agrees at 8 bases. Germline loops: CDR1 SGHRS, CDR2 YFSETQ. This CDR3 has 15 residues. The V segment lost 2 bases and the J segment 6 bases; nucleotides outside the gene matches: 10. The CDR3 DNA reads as TGCGCCAGCAGCTTTAACCTAGCGGGCCTAAGCGAGCAGTACTTC. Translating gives CASSFNLAGLSEQYF.

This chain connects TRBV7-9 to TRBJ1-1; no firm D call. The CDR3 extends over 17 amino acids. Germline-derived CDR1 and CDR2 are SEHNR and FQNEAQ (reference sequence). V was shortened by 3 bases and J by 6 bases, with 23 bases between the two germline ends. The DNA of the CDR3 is TGTGCCAGCAGCTTGGGCACTCGTCGCGACCCTGAGGCTGAAGCTTTCTTT. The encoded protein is CASSLGTRRDPEAEAFF.

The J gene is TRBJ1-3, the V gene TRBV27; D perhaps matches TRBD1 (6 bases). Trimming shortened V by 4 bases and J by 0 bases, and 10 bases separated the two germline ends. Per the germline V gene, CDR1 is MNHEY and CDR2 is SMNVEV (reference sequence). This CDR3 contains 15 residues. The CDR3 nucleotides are TGTGCCAGCAGTTCGGGACAAGTCTCTGGAAACACCATATATTTT. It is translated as CASSSGQVSGNTIYF.

CDR3 sequence: CASSFPGGGRGGYTF. The CDR3 nucleotides read TGTGCCAGCAGTTTCCCCGGTGGGGGCAGGGGTGGCTACACCTTC. The chain links TRBV28 to TRBJ1-2; D is perhaps TRBD1 (6 bases). Germline CDR1 reads MDHEN; CDR2 reads SYDVKM. The V and J ends lost 3 bases and 7 bases respectively, with 18 bases between them. This CDR3 has 15 amino acids.

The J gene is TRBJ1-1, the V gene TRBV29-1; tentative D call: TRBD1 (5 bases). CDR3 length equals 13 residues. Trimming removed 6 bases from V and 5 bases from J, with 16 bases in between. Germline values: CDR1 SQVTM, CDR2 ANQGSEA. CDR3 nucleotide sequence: TGCAGCGTACGTGACAGAGGGGTTACTGAAGCTTTCTTT. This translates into CSVRDRGVTEAFF. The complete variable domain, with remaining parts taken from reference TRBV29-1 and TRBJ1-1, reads SAVISQKPSRDICQRGTSLTIQCQVDSQVTMMFWYRQQPGQSLTLIATANQGSEATYESGFVIDKFPISRPNLTFSTLTVSNMSPEDSSIYLCSVRDRGVTEAFFGQGTRLTVV.

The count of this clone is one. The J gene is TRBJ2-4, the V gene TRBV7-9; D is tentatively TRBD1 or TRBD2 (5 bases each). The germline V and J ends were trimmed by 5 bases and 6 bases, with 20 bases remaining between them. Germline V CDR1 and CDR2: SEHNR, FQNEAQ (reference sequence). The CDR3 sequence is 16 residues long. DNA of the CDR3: TGTGCCAGCAGCCAACTCCGGGACCGAGGACCAAACATTCAGTACTTC. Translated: CASSQLRDRGPNIQYF.

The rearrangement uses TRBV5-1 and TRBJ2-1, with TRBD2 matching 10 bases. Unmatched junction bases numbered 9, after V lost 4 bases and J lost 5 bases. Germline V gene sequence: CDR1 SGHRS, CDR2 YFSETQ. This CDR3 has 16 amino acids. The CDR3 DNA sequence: TGCGCCAGCAGCCAAATAGCGGGAGGAGGGAACAATGAGCAGTTCTTC. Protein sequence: CASSQIAGGGNNEQFF.

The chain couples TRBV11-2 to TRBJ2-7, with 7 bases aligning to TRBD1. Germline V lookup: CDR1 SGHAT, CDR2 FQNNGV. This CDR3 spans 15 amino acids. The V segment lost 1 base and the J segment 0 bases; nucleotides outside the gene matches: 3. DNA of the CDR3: TGTGCCAGCAGCTTAGGACAGGGTTACTCCTACGAGCAGTACTTC. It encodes CASSLGQGYSYEQYF.

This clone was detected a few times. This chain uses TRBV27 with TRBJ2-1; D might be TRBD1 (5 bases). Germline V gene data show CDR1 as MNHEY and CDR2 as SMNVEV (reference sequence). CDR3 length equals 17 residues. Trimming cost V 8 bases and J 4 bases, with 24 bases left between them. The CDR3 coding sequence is TGTGCCAGCCTTGGACGTAGGAAGGGGTCCTCTTACAATGAGCAGTTCTTC. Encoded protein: CASLGRRKGSSYNEQFF.

The CDR3: CASLERSETQYF. CDR3 coding DNA: TGTGCCAGCCTAGAAAGGAGTGAGACGCAGTATTTT. The chain uses TRBV2 and TRBJ2-3, with D unclear. This CDR3 has 12 amino acids. The germline gives CDR1 SNHLY, CDR2 FYNNEI. Trimming took 8 bases from V and 9 from J, leaving 15 bases between them.

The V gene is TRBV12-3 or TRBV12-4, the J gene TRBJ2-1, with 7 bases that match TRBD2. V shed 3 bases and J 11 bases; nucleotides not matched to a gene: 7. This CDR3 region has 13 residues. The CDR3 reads CASSFRGSSKQFF. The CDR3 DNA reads TGTGCCAGCAGTTTTCGCGGGAGCTCCAAGCAGTTCTTC.